These 5 T cell receptor beta chains were sequenced from one sample in a study of Tregs in tolerant kidney transplant recipients. TCRdb keeps only in-frame clones here, not all; method: immunoSEQ multiplex PCR. The sample lists 50,000 or so clones; roughly nine tenths were seen once. The sequenced material came from Tregs from blood. The receptors shown here come from a human donor in good health.

The V and J genes are TRBV11-3 and TRBJ2-7, with TRBD2 matching over 7 bases. Germline V gene data show CDR1 as SGHNT and CDR2 as YENEEA. CDR3 size: 14 residues. The trim removed 3 bases at V and 4 bases at J, leaving 6 bases unmatched. The CDR3 nucleotides read TGTGCCAGCAGCTTTCGGAGCGGGAAGTACGAGCAGTACTTC. Translated: CASSFRSGKYEQYF.

The chain couples TRBV9 to TRBJ2-1; D may be TRBD2 (6 bases). The CDR3 runs to 16 residues. Trimming left V 0 bases short and J 3 bases short, with 13 bases between. Germline CDR1 reads SGDLS; CDR2 reads YYNGEE. The CDR3 nucleotides read TGTGCCAGCAGCGTAGCCACGAGACTAGACTACAATGAGCAGTTCTTC. Its translation: CASSVATRLDYNEQFF.

This chain joins TRBV2 and TRBJ1-2, with 8 nucleotides matching TRBD1. This CDR3 contains 16 residues. Germline trimming cut 0 bases from V and 4 bases from J; bases unmatched to any gene: 7. The germline gives CDR1 SNHLY, CDR2 FYNNEI. This CDR3 reads CASSEAGRGLFYGYTF. CDR3 DNA: TGTGCCAGCAGTGAAGCAGGCAGGGGGCTTTTCTATGGCTACACCTTC. Complete variable domain (other parts from reference TRBV2 and TRBJ1-2): EPEVTQTPSHQVTQMGQEVILRCVPISNHLYFYWYRQILGQKVEFLVSFYNNEISEKSEIFDDQFSVERPDGSNFTLKIRSTKLEDSAMYFCASSEAGRGLFYGYTFGSGTRLTVV.

Remarks on this clone: A junction end diverges from the germline sequence, so it may reflect a read error. The V call is TRBV6-5, the J call TRBJ1-6; D gene unclear. Germline loops: CDR1 MNHEY, CDR2 SVGAGI. The CDR3 runs 16 residues. CDR3 sequence reads: CASSYSSLEAYSPLHF. CDR3 sequence (DNA): TGTGCCAGCAGCTACTCCTCACTTGAGGCCTATTCACCCCTCCACTTT.

This chain links TRBV6-1 with TRBJ1-5, with D perhaps matching TRBD1 (5 bases). Trimming shortened V by 0 bases and J by 4 bases, and 13 bases separated the two germline ends. The CDR3 covers 16 residues. The germline gives CDR1 MNHNS, CDR2 SASEGT. For the CDR3, the DNA is TGTGCCAGCAGTGAAGCGCTGGGCAGGGATAATCAGCCCCAGCATTTT. Encoded protein: CASSEALGRDNQPQHF.